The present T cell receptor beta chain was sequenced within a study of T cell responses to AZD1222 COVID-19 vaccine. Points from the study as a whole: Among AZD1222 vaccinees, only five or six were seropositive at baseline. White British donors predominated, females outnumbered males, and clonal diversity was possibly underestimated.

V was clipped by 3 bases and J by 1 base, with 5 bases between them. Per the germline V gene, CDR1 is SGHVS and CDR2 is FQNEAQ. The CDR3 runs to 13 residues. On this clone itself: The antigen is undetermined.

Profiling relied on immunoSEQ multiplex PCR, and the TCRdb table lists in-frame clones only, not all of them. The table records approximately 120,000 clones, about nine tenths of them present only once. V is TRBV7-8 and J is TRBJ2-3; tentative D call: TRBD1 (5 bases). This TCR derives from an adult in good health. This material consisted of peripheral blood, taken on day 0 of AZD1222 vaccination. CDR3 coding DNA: TGTGCCAGCAGCTTCAGGGGCACAGATACGCAGTATTTT. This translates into CASSFRGTDTQYF.